This T cell receptor (beta chain) was observed in a study of cytomegalovirus exposure and HLA in healthy donors. Researchers ran the PCR with 60 Vbeta and 13 Jbeta primers. Method: immunoSEQ multiplex PCR; TCRdb's copy keeps in-frame clones and lacks some. This table has approximately 130,000 clones, approximately 80% appearing once. Study-wide points: Presence/absence analyses assumed roughly uniform sequencing depth across donors.

This clone appeared a few times. What it binds is unknown. This CDR3 comprises 14 residues. Germline V lookup: CDR1 SGHTA, CDR2 FQGNSA. Germline trimming cut 11 bases from V and 4 bases from J; bases unmatched to any gene: 11. The receptor's source is a man aged 45-60 years in good health and CMV-seronegative. The V and J genes are TRBV7-2 and TRBJ2-3, with 8 nucleotides matching TRBD2. The specimen sequenced was PBMCs. For the CDR3, the DNA is TGTGCCTGCCGACTAGCGACGACCGCAGATACGCAGTATTTT. This sequence encodes CACRLATTADTQYF.